These 30 T cell receptor beta chains were sequenced from one sample in a study of regulatory T cells in long-lasting Graves disease (dated by TCRdb to the early 2020s). Libraries were made using multiplex PCR. Sequencing instrument: Illumina HiSeq 4000. iRepertoire HTBI primers and Arm-PCR amplification of CDR3 regions were used to construct TCR beta libraries. The public reads were run again by TCRdb, first through fastp at Q25 and then through MiXCR, and only productive beta chains were kept. Rows matching on CDR3 protein sequence are summarized as one entry with the most common DNA and genes. Here the sample has 250,000 or so distinct CDR3 sequences; approximately 20% occur a single time. Of the sample, about 15% falls within the top ten clones. In the paper's terms, the time point label means: newly diagnosed GD, antithyroid drugs for less than 3 months. For both TCR sequencing and RNA sequencing, RNA was extracted from PBMCs using TRIzol.

The data also belong to a second study, concerning T cells in Graves' hyperthyroidism and ophthalmopathy.

Sequenced material: peripheral blood mononuclear cells (PBMCs), taken at new diagnosis, from a patient treated with antithyroid drugs. The receptors were gathered from a woman in her 30s with Graves disease. Donor details come from another sample of the same person, matched by shared clones.

The chain links TRBV4-2 to TRBJ2-1, with D unclear. The CDR3 is 11 amino acids. The V and J ends lost 2 bases and 10 bases respectively, with 6 bases between them. CDR1 LGHNA and CDR2 YNFKEQ come from the germline V gene. The CDR3 DNA follows: TGTGCCAGCAGCCAACTAGAGGAGCAGTTCTTC. Encoded protein: CASSQLEEQFF.

This clonotype has only a few counts. A read error may explain this, as a much larger clone is one base away. V and J are TRBV5-1 and TRBJ1-1, with D perhaps matching TRBD1 (5 bases). The CDR3 sequence is 11 residues long. The germline CDR1 and CDR2 sequences are SGHRS and YFSETQ. CDR3 sequence: CASRKDTGAFF. The CDR3 DNA reads as TGCGCCAGCAGAAAGGACACTGGAGCTTTCTTT.

This clonotype was counted at least ten times. V usage is TRBV3-1 and J usage is TRBJ2-7; 7 bases fit TRBD2. CDR3 size: 14 residues. V lost 4 bases, J lost 6 bases, and 9 bases stayed unmatched. CDR1 LGHDT and CDR2 YNNKEL come from the germline V gene (reference sequence). DNA of the CDR3: TGTGCCAGCAGCCCCTTAGGGCAGCGGGGCGAGCAGTACTTC. This sequence encodes CASSPLGQRGEQYF.

As regards this clonotype: This likely stems from a read error, as it lies one base from a far larger clone. The chain carries TRBV2 and TRBJ1-1; D gene unclear. The CDR3 has 14 residues. CDR1 and CDR2 (germline): SNHLY, FYNNEI. CDR3 sequence: CASSLGPKNTEASF. The CDR3 coding sequence is TGTGCCAGCAGCCTCGGACCCAAGAACACTGAAGCTTCCTTT. Using reference TRBV2 and TRBJ1-1 for the parts outside the CDR3, the full variable domain is EPEVTQTPSHQVTQMGQEVILRCVPISNHLYFYWYRQILGQKVEFLVSFYNNEISEKSEIFDDQFSVERPDGSNFTLKIRSTKLEDSAMYFCASSLGPKNTEASFGQGTRLTVV.

There are many counts of this clonotype. The V gene is TRBV5-1, the J gene TRBJ1-1; D not certain. The V end lost 5 bases, the J end lost 11 bases, and 13 bases lay between the germline ends. The CDR3 spans 11 residues. In germline, CDR1 is SGHRS, CDR2 YFSETQ. The CDR3 protein is CASRLSHQAFF. As DNA, the CDR3 is TGCGCCAGCAGGCTTAGTCACCAGGCTTTCTTT.

This chain links TRBV11-3 with TRBJ2-2; D gene unclear. The CDR3 consists of 14 residues. V was clipped by 2 bases and J by 5 bases, with 9 bases between them. Germline CDR1 is SGHNT and CDR2 is YENEEA. The CDR3 sequence is CASSLNGQTGELFF. The CDR3 DNA reads as TGTGCCAGCAGCTTAAACGGGCAAACCGGGGAGCTGTTTTTT.

At least ten counts were recorded for this clonotype. The genes are TRBV4-1 and TRBJ1-2, with 9 bases identical to TRBD1. Germline values: CDR1 MGHRA, CDR2 YSYEKL. Trimming removed 1 base from V and 2 bases from J; junction bases left unmatched: 2. The CDR3 length is 15 residues. CDR3 sequence: CASSQVGTGNYGYTF. CDR3 nucleotides: TGCGCCAGCAGCCAAGTGGGGACAGGGAACTATGGCTACACCTTC.

This chain connects TRBV5-4 to TRBJ1-2, with D unclear. V was shortened by 1 base and J by 4 bases, with 11 bases between the two germline ends. This CDR3 is built from 14 residues. Germline V gene lookup returns CDR1 SGHNT and CDR2 YYREEE (reference sequence). Written as DNA, the CDR3 is TGTGCCAGCAGCTTGCAAACGGAGGGCTATGGCTACACCTTC. Encoded protein: CASSLQTEGYGYTF.

Many counts were recorded for this clonotype. DNA of the CDR3: TGTGCCAGCAGCCTCCGGGACAACCCTACCTACGAGCAGTACTTC. Translation: CASSLRDNPTYEQYF. The chain is built from TRBV3-1 and TRBJ2-7; D is possibly TRBD1 (6 bases). This CDR3 has 15 residues. V was trimmed by 4 bases and J by 2 bases, leaving 15 bases between them. The germline V gene encodes CDR1 LGHDT and CDR2 YNNKEL (reference sequence).

This clonotype has at least ten counts. The chain employs TRBV4-1 and TRBJ1-2; no firm D call. The CDR3 is made up of 14 amino acids. Germline values: CDR1 MGHRA, CDR2 YSYEKL. Deletions cut 1 base from V and 8 bases from J, with 14 bases between. The CDR3 sequence is CASSQVTPKGGYTF. The CDR3 bases are TGCGCCAGCAGCCAAGTAACACCCAAGGGCGGCTACACCTTC.

With respect to this clonotype: A much larger clone lies a single base off, so this may be a read error. This sequence joins TRBV7-2 and TRBJ1-2, with 8 bases aligning to TRBD1. Germline assignment: CDR1 SGHTA and CDR2 FQGNSA. The CDR3 runs 15 residues. The CDR3 region is CASSLASGGFYGHTF. The DNA for the CDR3 is TGTGCCAGCAGCTTAGCGTCAGGGGGCTTCTATGGCCACACCTTC.

This clonotype occurred many times. The chain employs TRBV20-1 and TRBJ1-5, with TRBD1 as a possible D gene (6 bases). The length of the CDR3 is 14 residues. The germline V gene encodes CDR1 DFQATT and CDR2 SNEGSKA (reference sequence). The ends were cut back, 3 bases at V and 3 bases at J, with 12 bases in the middle. The CDR3 loop is CSARRGQTNQPQHF. CDR3 nucleotides: TGCAGTGCTAGGCGGGGGCAGACCAATCAGCCCCAGCATTTT.

In this sample, this clonotype turned up many times. The V gene is TRBV12-3 or TRBV12-4, the J gene TRBJ1-2; possibly TRBD1 for D (6 bases). This CDR3 comprises 13 residues. The V end was cut by 7 bases, the J end by 4 bases, with 13 bases between. CDR3: CASNRQESYGYTF. The CDR3 nucleotides read TGTGCCAGCAACCGACAGGAGTCCTATGGCTACACCTTC.

As to this clonotype: A read error is likely here: a far larger clone is one base away. The V and J genes are TRBV11-3 and TRBJ2-1; possibly TRBD2 for D (6 bases). CDR3 size: 14 residues. Trimming pared 5 bases from V and 13 bases from J, leaving 21 bases between. Germline V gene lookup returns CDR1 SGHNT and CDR2 YENEEA. As DNA, the CDR3 is TGTGCCAGCAGCATTGGGACGGGGGAAGAGACCCAGTTCTTC. Its translation: CASSIGTGEETQFF.

The sample holds many counts of this clonotype. V gene TRBV6-1 combines with J gene TRBJ1-1, with D perhaps matching TRBD1 (5 bases). Germline CDR1 is MNHNS and CDR2 is SASEGT. Trimming pared 10 bases from V and 0 bases from J, leaving 15 bases between. This CDR3 spans 14 amino acids. The CDR3 bases are TGTGCCATCACTAAGGACACCATGAACACTGAAGCTTTCTTT. It translates to CAITKDTMNTEAFF.

A word on this clonotype: Compared with germline, one end of the junction differs, possibly owing to a read error. The rearrangement links TRBV20-1 to TRBJ2-2; the D call may be TRBD1 or TRBD2 (5 bases each). Germline V lookup: CDR1 DFQATT, CDR2 SNEGSKA (reference sequence). The CDR3 sequence is 17 residues long. CDR3 bases: TGCAGTGTTCAACCGGGACGCAGGACATCCGGAACCGGGGAGCTGGTTTTT. This codes for CSVQPGRRTSGTGELVF.

For this clonotype: It differs at one base from a far larger clone, so likely a read error. The CDR3 nucleotides read TGTGCCAGCAGCGACTGGAGCGGGGAAAAACTGCTTTTT. Encoded protein: CASSDWSGEKLLF. The chain is built from TRBV5-4 and TRBJ1-4; D unclear. The V gene's germline CDR1 is SGHNT and CDR2 YYREEE (reference sequence). This CDR3 has 13 amino acids.

This clonotype was detected many times. The chain uses TRBV20-1 and TRBJ1-1; a weak D match, TRBD1 (5 bases). The CDR3 has 14 amino acids. V gave up 0 bases and J gave up 1 base, with 9 bases separating them. From germline, CDR1 is DFQATT and CDR2 SNEGSKA (reference sequence). The CDR3 DNA is TGCAGTGCTAGAGAAGGCGGGACGAACACTGAAGCTTTCTTT. Translating gives CSAREGGTNTEAFF.

This clonotype was seen many times. The J gene is TRBJ2-7, the V gene TRBV18; D is perhaps TRBD1 (6 bases). Per the germline V gene, CDR1 is KGHSH and CDR2 is LQKENI. Deletions cut 3 bases from V and 5 bases from J, with 14 bases between. This CDR3 spans 14 amino acids. The chain's CDR3 is CASSPAYREDEQYF. The CDR3 nucleotides read TGTGCCAGCTCACCCGCCTACAGGGAAGACGAGCAGTACTTC.

This clonotype turned up a few times. The V call is TRBV29-1, the J call TRBJ2-7, with a possible D match to TRBD1 (6 bases). This CDR3 is built from 13 residues. From germline, CDR1 is SQVTM and CDR2 ANQGSEA. Trimming left V 7 bases short and J 1 base short, with 14 bases between. The CDR3 sequence is CSAADTGSYEQYF. CDR3 bases: TGCAGCGCCGCCGATACAGGGTCCTACGAGCAGTACTTC.

This clonotype was observed many times. The chain is built from TRBV20-1 and TRBJ2-7, with no clear D. This CDR3 contains 13 residues. The V gene's germline CDR1 is DFQATT and CDR2 SNEGSKA (reference sequence). CDR3 coding DNA: TGCAGCTCCTCGCCGACGGTTAATTACGAGCAGTACTTC. This sequence encodes CSSSPTVNYEQYF.

Comment on this clonotype: This sequence is one base from a far larger clone and is likely a read error. The chain uses TRBV10-3 and TRBJ2-1, with 9 nucleotides matching TRBD2. After removal of 2 bases from V and 10 bases from J, the junction contained 12 bases not matched to a gene. The CDR3 has 16 residues. Germline V lookup: CDR1 ENHRY, CDR2 SYGVKD. CDR3 region: CAISEKRGADGYEQFF. CDR3 nucleotide sequence: TGTGCCATCAGTGAGAAGCGGGGGGCCGATGGGTACGAGCAGTTCTTC.

The genes are TRBV4-1 and TRBJ2-6, with D unresolved. V lost 0 bases, J lost 4 bases, and 7 bases lay in between. This CDR3 has 15 residues. Per the germline V gene, CDR1 is MGHRA and CDR2 is YSYEKL. The CDR3 spells CASSQEGSGANVLTF. In DNA form, the CDR3 reads TGCGCCAGCAGCCAAGAAGGGTCCGGGGCCAACGTCCTGACTTTC.

The chain recombines TRBV6-2 or TRBV6-3 with TRBJ2-1; 10 bases line up with TRBD2. The CDR3 is made up of 14 amino acids. The V gene end was trimmed by 5 bases and the J gene end by 5 bases; junction bases not matched to a gene: 3. In germline, CDR1 is MNHEY, CDR2 SVGEGT. CDR3 in amino acids: CASSPGTSDNEQFF. The CDR3 DNA reads TGTGCCAGCAGTCCCGGGACTAGCGACAATGAGCAGTTCTTC.

The sample holds many counts of this clonotype. The chain has TRBV20-1 and TRBJ1-2; D ambiguous. Per germline, CDR1 DFQATT and CDR2 SNEGSKA (reference sequence). Trimming stripped 6 bases from V and 6 bases from J, with 17 bases between. The CDR3 totals 13 residues. For the CDR3, the DNA is TGCAGTGCCGCTAGGCAGTTTTCTGATGGCTACACCTTC. Amino acids: CSAARQFSDGYTF.

Details on this clonotype: A much larger clone lies a single base off, so this may be a read error. The V and J genes are TRBV13 and TRBJ1-5, with a tentative D call TRBD1 (5 bases). The CDR3 runs to 16 residues. Between the trimmed V and J ends, which lost 5 bases and 5 bases, there was a span of 19 bases. Germline V gene data show CDR1 as PRHDT and CDR2 as FYEKMQ (reference sequence). CDR3 amino acids: CASSIKRGWADQPQHF. CDR3 DNA sequence: TGTGCCAGCAGCATCAAACGGGGGTGGGCCGATCAGCCCCAGCATTTT.

This clonotype has a count of ten or more. This chain uses TRBV7-2 with TRBJ2-1, with 10 positions matching TRBD2. CDR1 SGHTA and CDR2 FQGNSA come from the germline V gene. V lost 5 bases, J lost 5 bases, and 6 bases stayed unmatched. The CDR3 consists of 15 residues. The chain's CDR3 is CASSRGLADNNEQFF. CDR3 in DNA: TGTGCCAGCAGCCGAGGACTAGCGGACAACAATGAGCAGTTCTTC.

As regards this clonotype: One end of the junction does not line up with germline, which may come from a read error. The rearrangement links TRBV20-1 to TRBJ2-7, with D perhaps given as TRBD1 or TRBD2 (5 bases each). There are 13 residues in the CDR3. The germline V gene encodes CDR1 DFQATT and CDR2 SNEGSKA (reference sequence). Here the CDR3 reads CSAARDDPYERYF. The CDR3 DNA reads TGCAGTGCTGCCCGGGACGATCCCTACGAGCGGTACTTC.

This clonotype was found many times. The V gene is TRBV20-1, the J gene TRBJ2-3; TRBD2 agrees at 12 bases. Germline CDR1 is DFQATT and CDR2 is SNEGSKA (reference sequence). This CDR3 contains 17 residues. V was pared by 3 bases and J by 3 bases, with 10 bases of the junction left unmatched. Here the CDR3 DNA reads TGCAGTGCTAGGTCCCCTAGCGGGGGGGCTAGAACAGATACGCAGTATTTT. It is translated as CSARSPSGGARTDTQYF.

With respect to this clonotype: A far larger clone differs by one base, so this is likely a read error. CDR3 protein: CASSPGLAAYNEQYF. The DNA of the CDR3 is TGTGCCAGCAGCCCGGGACTAGCGGCCTACAATGAGCAGTACTTC. This rearrangement joins TRBV11-2 to TRBJ2-7, with 11 bases identical to TRBD2. Trimming at V came to 5 bases and at J to 7 bases, leaving 10 bases not matched to a gene. The CDR3 is 15 amino acids. Germline V lookup: CDR1 SGHAT, CDR2 FQNNGV.